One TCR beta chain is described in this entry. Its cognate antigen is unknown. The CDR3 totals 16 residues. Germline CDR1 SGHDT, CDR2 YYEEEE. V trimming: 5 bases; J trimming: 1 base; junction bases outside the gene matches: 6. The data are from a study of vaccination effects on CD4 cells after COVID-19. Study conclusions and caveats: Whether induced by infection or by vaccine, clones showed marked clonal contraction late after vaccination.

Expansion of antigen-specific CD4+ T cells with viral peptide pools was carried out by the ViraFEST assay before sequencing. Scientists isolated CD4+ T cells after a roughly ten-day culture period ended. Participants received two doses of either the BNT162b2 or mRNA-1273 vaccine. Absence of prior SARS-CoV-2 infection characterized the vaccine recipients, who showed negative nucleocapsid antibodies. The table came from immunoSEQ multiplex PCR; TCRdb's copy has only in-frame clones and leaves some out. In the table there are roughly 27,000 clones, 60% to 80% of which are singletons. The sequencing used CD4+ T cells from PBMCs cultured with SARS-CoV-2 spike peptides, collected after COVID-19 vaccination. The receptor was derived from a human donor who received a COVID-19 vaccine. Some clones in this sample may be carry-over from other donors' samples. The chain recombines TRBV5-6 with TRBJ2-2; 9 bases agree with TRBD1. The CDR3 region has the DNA TGTGCCAGCAGGAAGCCGGGACAGGGGAACACCGGGGAGCTGTTTTTT. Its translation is CASRKPGQGNTGELFF.